The 5 T cell receptor beta chains listed next were all sequenced from one sample in a study of T-cell reconstitution after alpha-beta-depleted transplantation in children. Preparation of the TCRbeta library involved a method that used unique molecular identifiers. TCRdb itself ran the PCR reads through MiXCR, one entry per CDR3 protein. The sample has 200,000 to 300,000 distinct CDR3 sequences; under 30% are singletons. Sample: PBMCs, taken before TCRalphabeta/CD19-depleted stem cell transplant. The receptors here all came from a girl aged 2-9 years with Fanconi anemia, due to receive a stem cell transplant.

V and J are TRBV7-2 and TRBJ2-7; D gene unclear. V was pared by 2 bases and J by 8 bases, with 7 bases between. Germline CDR1 and CDR2: SGHTA and FQGNSA. This CDR3 is built from 11 residues. CDR3 DNA sequence: TGTGCCAGCAGCTTACTTCTACAGCAGTACTTC. Amino acid sequence: CASSLLLQQYF.

Ten or more counts support this clonotype. The chain is built from TRBV12-3 or TRBV12-4 and TRBJ2-7; D may be TRBD2 (6 bases). The ends were cut back, 3 bases at V and 2 bases at J, with 11 bases in the middle. There are 14 residues in the CDR3. CDR3 loop: CASSLAGGTYEQYF. Here the CDR3 DNA reads TGTGCCAGCAGTTTGGCAGGCGGGACCTACGAGCAGTACTTC.

This clonotype showed up just a few times. This sequence joins TRBV21-1 and TRBJ2-1. TRBV21-1 is flagged as a pseudogene. The CDR3 length is 13 residues. This chain's CDR3 is CASKRSSYNEQFF. The CDR3 DNA reads TGTGCCAGCAAACGGAGCTCCTACAATGAGCAGTTCTTC.

This clonotype has at least ten counts. The chain is built from TRBV9 and TRBJ2-1; D not resolved. Germline V gene lookup returns CDR1 SGDLS and CDR2 YYNGEE. Between the trimmed V and J ends, which lost 3 bases and 9 bases, there was a span of 10 bases. This CDR3 is 12 amino acids long. The CDR3 loop is CASSDGYGEQFF. The CDR3 nucleotides read TGTGCCAGCAGCGACGGTTATGGTGAGCAGTTCTTC.

This clonotype was detected once. The chain has TRBV29-1 and TRBJ2-4; tentative D call: TRBD2 (6 bases). This CDR3 is built from 11 residues. With 6 bases removed from V and 15 bases from J, the gap between germline ends came to 18 bases. Germline CDR1 reads SQVTM; CDR2 reads ANQGSEA. The CDR3 nucleotides are TGCAGCGTGTGGGGGGAGCACTCCACGTACTTC. The encoded protein is CSVWGEHSTYF. Variable domain in full (rest from reference TRBV29-1 and TRBJ2-4): SAVISQKPSRDICQRGTSLTIQCQVDSQVTMMFWYRQQPGQSLTLIATANQGSEATYESGFVIDKFPISRPNLTFSTLTVSNMSPEDSSIYLCSVWGEHSTYFGAGTRLSVL.